This TCR beta chain comes out of a study of blood T cell repertoires in COVID-19. Study-wide context: Italy, Spain and the United States were the sources of the convalescent and acute COVID-19 samples.

In the original analysis: Amplification with reference gene primers provided the estimates of nucleated cell counts. The data were produced by immunoSEQ multiplex PCR, yet TCRdb's version contains in-frame clones alone and is incomplete. V, J and clone size are those of that table, while D and trimming were read from the DNA. The sample includes 120,000 or so clones, approximately 83% of them seen just once. The CDR3 is 13 amino acids. The germline V and J ends were trimmed by 5 bases and 9 bases, with 14 bases remaining between them. CDR1 MNHEY and CDR2 SVGEGT come from the germline V gene. The TCR originated in an elderly woman with acute or convalescent COVID-19. Sequencing input: peripheral blood. The rearrangement uses TRBV6-2 or TRBV6-3 and TRBJ2-1; D is perhaps TRBD2 (5 bases). The CDR3 DNA reads TGTGCCAGCAGTCCGCGGGTTTCTAGTGAGCAGTTCTTC. Translated: CASSPRVSSEQFF.